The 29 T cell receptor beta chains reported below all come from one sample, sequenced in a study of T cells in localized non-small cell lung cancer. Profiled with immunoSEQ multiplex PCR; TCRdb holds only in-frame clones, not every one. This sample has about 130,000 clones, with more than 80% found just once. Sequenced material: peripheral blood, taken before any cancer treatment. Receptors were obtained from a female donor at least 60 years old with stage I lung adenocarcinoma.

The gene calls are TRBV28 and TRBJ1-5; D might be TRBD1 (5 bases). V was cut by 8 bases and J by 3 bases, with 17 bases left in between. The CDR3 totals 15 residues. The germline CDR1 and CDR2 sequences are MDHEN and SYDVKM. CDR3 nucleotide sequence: TGTGCCAGCCTTAATACTAAGGGGTTCAATCAGCCCCAGCATTTT. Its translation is CASLNTKGFNQPQHF.

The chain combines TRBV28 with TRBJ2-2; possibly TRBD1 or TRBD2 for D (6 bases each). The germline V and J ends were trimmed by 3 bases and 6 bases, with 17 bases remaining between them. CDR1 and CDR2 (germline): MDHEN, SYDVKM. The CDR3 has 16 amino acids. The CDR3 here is CASSFDSHRGAGELFF. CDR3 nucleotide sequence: TGTGCCAGCAGTTTTGATTCCCATAGGGGGGCCGGGGAGCTGTTTTTT.

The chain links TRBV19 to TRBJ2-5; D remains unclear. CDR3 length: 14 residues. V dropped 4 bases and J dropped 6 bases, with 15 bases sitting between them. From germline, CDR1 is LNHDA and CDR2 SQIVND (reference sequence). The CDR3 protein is CASSTSTGRKTQYF. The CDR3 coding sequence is TGTGCCAGTAGTACCTCGACCGGGCGAAAGACCCAGTACTTC.

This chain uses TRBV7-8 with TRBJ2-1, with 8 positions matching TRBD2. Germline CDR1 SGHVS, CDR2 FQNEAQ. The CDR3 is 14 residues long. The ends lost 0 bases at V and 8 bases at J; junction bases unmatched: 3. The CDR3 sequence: CASSLASRGDEQFF. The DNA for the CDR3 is TGTGCCAGCAGCTTAGCCTCGCGGGGGGATGAGCAGTTCTTC.

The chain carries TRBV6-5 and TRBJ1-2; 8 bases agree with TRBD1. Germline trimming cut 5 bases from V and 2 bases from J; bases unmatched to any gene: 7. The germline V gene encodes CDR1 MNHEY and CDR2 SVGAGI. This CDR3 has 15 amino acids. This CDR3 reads CASSMTTGGNYGYTF. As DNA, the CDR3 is TGTGCCAGCAGTATGACCACAGGGGGGAACTATGGCTACACCTTC.

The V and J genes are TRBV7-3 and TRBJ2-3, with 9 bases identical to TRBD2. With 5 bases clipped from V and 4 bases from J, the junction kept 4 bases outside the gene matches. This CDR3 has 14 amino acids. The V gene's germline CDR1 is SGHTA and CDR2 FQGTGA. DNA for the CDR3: TGTGCCAGCAGCACTGCGGGGGGGCCAGATACGCAGTATTTT. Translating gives CASSTAGGPDTQYF. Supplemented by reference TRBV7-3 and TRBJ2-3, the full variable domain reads GAGVSQTPSNKVTEKGKYVELRCDPISGHTALYWYRQSLGQGPEFLIYFQGTGAADDSGLPNDRFFAVRPEGSVSTLKIQRTERGDSAVYLCASSTAGGPDTQYFGPGTRLTVL.

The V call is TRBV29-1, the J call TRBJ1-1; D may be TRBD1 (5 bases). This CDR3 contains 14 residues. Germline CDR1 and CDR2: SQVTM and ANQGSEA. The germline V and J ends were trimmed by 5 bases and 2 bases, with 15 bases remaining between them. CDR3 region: CSVLSGTANTEAFF. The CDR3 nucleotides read TGCAGCGTTTTATCCGGGACGGCTAACACTGAAGCTTTCTTT.

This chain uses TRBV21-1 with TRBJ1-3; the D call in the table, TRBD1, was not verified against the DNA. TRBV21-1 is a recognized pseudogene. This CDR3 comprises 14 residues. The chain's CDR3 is CASSNSRAGNTIYF. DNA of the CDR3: TGTGCCAGCAGCAACAGCAGGGCTGGAAACACCATATATTTT.

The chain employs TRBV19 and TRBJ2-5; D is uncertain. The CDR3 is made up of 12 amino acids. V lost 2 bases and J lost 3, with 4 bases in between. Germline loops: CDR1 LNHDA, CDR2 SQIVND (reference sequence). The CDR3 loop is CASSIPKETQYF. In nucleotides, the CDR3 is TGTGCCAGTAGTATACCCAAAGAGACCCAGTACTTC.

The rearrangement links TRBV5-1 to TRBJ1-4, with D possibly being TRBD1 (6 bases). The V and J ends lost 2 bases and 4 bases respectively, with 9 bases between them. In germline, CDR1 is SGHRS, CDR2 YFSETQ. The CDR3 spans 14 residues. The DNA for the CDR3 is TGCGCCAGCAGCTTCGGACAGCTTAATGAAAAACTGTTTTTT. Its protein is CASSFGQLNEKLFF.

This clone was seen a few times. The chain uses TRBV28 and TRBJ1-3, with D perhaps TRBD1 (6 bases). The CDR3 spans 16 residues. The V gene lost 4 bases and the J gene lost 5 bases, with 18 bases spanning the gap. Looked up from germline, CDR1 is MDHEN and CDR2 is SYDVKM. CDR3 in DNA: TGTGCCAGCAGTTCGGTCATCAGGGGAATTAGAAACACCATATATTTT. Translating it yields CASSSVIRGIRNTIYF.

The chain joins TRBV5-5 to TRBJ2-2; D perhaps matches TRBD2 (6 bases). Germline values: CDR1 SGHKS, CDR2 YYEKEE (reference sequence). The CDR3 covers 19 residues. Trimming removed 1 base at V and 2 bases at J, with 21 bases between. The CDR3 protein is CASSLKFPYGGVNTGELFF. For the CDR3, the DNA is TGTGCCAGCAGCTTGAAATTCCCTTACGGAGGGGTTAACACCGGGGAGCTGTTTTTT.

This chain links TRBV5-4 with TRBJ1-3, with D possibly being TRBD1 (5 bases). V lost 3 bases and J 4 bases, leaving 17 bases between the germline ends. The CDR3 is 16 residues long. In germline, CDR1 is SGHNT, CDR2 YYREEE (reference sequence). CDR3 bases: TGTGCCAGCAGCTCGGGACTAGGGACCGACGGAAACACCATATATTTT. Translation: CASSSGLGTDGNTIYF.

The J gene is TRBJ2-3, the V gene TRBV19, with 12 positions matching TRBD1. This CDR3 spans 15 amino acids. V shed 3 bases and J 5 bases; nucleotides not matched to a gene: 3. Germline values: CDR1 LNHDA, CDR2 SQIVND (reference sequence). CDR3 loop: CASSMGQGAGDTQYF. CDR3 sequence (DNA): TGTGCCAGTAGTATGGGACAGGGGGCTGGAGATACGCAGTATTTT.

CDR3 sequence: CASSYSREGYEQYF. The CDR3 nucleotides read TGTGCCAGCAGTTACTCGAGGGAAGGCTACGAGCAGTACTTC. The chain combines TRBV6-5 with TRBJ2-7, with D tentatively TRBD2 (5 bases). The V end was cut by 0 bases, the J end by 3 bases, with 9 bases between. The CDR3 extends over 14 amino acids. Germline V gene data show CDR1 as MNHEY and CDR2 as SVGAGI.

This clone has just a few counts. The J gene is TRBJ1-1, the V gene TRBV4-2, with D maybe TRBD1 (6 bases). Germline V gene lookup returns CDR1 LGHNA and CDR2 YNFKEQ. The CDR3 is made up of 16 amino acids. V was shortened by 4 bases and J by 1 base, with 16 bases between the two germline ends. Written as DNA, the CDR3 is TGTGCCAGCAGCCCGAGGTCCCCGGGGGCGAACACTGAAGCTTTCTTT. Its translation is CASSPRSPGANTEAFF.

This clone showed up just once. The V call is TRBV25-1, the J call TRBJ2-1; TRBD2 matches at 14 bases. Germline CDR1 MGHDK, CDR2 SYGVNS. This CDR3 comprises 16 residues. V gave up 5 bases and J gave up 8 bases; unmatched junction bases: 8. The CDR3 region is CASSTGTSGSNDEQFF. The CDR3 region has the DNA TGTGCCAGCAGTACCGGGACTAGCGGGAGCAACGATGAGCAGTTCTTC.

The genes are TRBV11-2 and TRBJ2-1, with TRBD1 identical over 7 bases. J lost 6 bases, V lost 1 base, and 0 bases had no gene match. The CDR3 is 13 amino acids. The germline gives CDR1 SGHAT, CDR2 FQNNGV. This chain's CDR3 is CASSLAGGNEQFF. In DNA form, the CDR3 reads TGTGCCAGCAGCTTAGCAGGGGGCAATGAGCAGTTCTTC.

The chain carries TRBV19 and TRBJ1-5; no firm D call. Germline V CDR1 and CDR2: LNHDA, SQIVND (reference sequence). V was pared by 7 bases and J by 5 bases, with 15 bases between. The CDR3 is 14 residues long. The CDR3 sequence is CASTLYLDHQPQHF. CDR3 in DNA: TGTGCCAGTACCCTTTACCTAGACCATCAGCCCCAGCATTTT.

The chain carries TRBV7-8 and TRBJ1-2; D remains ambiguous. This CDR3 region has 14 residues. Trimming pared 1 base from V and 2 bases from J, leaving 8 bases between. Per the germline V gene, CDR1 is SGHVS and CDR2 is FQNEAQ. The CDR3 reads CASSLGPANYGYTF. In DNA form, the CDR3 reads TGTGCCAGCAGCTTAGGTCCCGCAAACTATGGCTACACCTTC.

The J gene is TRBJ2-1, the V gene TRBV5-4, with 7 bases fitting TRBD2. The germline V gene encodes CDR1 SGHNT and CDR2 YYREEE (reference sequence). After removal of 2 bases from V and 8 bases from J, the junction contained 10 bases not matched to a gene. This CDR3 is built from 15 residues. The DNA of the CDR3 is TGTGCCAGCAGCTTCGGGGCGGGAGAATCGGATGAGCAGTTCTTC. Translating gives CASSFGAGESDEQFF.

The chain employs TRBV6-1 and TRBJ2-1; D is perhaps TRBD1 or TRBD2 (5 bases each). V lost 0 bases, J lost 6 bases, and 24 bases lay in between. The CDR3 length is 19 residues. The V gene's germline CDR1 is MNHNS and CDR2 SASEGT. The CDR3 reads CASSEALVPGRKITNEQFF. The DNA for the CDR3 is TGTGCCAGCAGTGAAGCGCTTGTCCCGGGACGGAAAATCACCAATGAGCAGTTCTTC.

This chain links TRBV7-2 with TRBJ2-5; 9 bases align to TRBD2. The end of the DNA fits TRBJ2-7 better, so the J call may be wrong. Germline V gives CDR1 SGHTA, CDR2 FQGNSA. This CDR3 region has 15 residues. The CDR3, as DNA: TGTGCCAGCAGCTTACTGGCTAGCGGGAACTACGAGCAGTACTTC. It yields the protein CASSLLASGNYEQYF.

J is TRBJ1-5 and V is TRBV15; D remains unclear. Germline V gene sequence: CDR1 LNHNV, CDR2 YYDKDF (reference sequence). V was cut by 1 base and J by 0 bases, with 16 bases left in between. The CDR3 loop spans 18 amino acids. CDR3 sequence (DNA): TGTGCCACCAGCAGAGCCCCCGAGGGAGGGCATAGCAATCAGCCCCAGCATTTT. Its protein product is CATSRAPEGGHSNQPQHF.

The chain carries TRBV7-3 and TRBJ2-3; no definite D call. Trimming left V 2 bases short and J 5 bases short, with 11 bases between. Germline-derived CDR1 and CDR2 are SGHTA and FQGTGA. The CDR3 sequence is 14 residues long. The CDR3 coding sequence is TGTGCCAGCAGCTTAGACGGCGGTGAAGATACGCAGTATTTT. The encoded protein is CASSLDGGEDTQYF.

The CDR3 loop reads CASSAYSGRATEAFF. CDR3 nucleotide sequence: TGTGCCAGCAGCGCCTATTCCGGTAGGGCAACTGAAGCTTTCTTT. The chain is built from TRBV9 and TRBJ1-1; D is uncertain. Trimming pared 3 bases from V and 5 bases from J, leaving 17 bases between. This CDR3 has 15 amino acids. The germline CDR1 and CDR2 sequences are SGDLS and YYNGEE.

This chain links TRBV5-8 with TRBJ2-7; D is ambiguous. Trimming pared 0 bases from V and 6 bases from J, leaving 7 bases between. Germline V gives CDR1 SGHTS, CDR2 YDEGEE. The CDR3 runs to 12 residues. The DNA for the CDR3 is TGTGCCAGCAGCTTGGTCCTTTCCGAGCAGTACTTC. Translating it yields CASSLVLSEQYF. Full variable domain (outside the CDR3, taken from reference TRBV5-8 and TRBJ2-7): EAGVTQSPTHLIKTRGQQATLRCSPISGHTSVYWYQQALGLGLQFLLWYDEGEERNRGNFPPRFSGRQFPNYSSELNVNALELEDSALYLCASSLVLSEQYFGPGTRLTVT.

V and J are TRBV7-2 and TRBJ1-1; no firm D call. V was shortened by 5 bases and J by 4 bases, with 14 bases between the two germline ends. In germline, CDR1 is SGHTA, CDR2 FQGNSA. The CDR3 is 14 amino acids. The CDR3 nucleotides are TGTGCCAGCAGCCCGGAACTTGGCCGCACTGAAGCTTTCTTT. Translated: CASSPELGRTEAFF. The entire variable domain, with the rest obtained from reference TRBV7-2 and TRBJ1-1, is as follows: GAGVSQSPSNKVTEKGKDVELRCDPISGHTALYWYRQSLGQGLEFLIYFQGNSAPDKSGLPSDRFSAERTGGSVSTLTIQRTQQEDSAVYLCASSPELGRTEAFFGQGTRLTVV.

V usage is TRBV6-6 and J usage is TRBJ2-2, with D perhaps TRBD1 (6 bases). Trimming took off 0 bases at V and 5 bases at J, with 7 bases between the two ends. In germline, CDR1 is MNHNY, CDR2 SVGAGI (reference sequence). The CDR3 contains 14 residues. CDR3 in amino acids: CASSYSRGTGELFF. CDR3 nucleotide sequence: TGTGCCAGCAGTTACTCCAGGGGTACCGGGGAGCTGTTTTTT.